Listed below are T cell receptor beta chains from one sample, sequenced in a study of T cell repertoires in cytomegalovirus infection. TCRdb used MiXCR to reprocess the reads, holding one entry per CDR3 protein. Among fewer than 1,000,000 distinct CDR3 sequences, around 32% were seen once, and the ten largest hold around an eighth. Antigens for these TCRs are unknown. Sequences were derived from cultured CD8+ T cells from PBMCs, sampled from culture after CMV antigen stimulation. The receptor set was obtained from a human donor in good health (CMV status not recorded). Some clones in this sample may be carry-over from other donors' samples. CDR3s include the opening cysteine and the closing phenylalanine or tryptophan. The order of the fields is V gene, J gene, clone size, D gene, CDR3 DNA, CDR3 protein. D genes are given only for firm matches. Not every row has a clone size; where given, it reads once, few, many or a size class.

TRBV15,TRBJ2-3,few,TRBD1,TGTGCCACCAGCAGAGGGACAGGGGCGGCAGATACGCAGTATTTT,CATSRGTGAADTQYF
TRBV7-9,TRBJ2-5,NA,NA,TGTGCCAGCAGCCCTCGACAAAACCAAGAGACCCAGTACTTC,CASSPRQNQETQYF
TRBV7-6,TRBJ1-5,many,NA,TGTGCCAGCAGCTTAGCGGGGGGCAATCAGCCCCAGCATTTT,CASSLAGGNQPQHF
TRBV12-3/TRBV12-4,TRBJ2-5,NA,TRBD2,TGTGCCAGCAGTAATTTGACTAGCGGGGGGCCCGGTGGGGGAGAGACCCAGTACTTC,CASSNLTSGGPGGGETQYF
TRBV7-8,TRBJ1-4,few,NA,TGTGCCAGCAGCTTCGCAGGGTACCGAGAAAAACTGTTTTTT,CASSFAGYREKLFF
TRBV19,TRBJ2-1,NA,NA,TGTGCCAGTAGTACCACAGTCAGCTACAATGAGCAGTTCTTC,CASSTTVSYNEQFF
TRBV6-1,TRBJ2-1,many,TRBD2,TGTGCCAGCAGTGAGGCTAGCGGGGTTTACAATGAGCAGTTCTTC,CASSEASGVYNEQFF
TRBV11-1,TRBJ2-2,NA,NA,TGTGTCAGCAGCTTAAGACAGGCCTACACCGGGGAGCTGTTTTTT,CVSSLRQAYTGELFF
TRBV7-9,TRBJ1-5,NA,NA,TGTGCCAGCAGCGGTACAGGTTCCGATTTTTATAGCAATCAGCCCCAGCATTTT,CASSGTGSDFYSNQPQHF
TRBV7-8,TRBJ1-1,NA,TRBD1,TGTGCCAGCAACCATGGCCGGGACAGGTTCACTGAAGCTTTCTTT,CASNHGRDRFTEAFF
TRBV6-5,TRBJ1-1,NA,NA,TGTGCCAGCAGTTACTCAGCGGGGACTGAAGCTTTCTTT,CASSYSAGTEAFF
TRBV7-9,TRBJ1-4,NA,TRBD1,TGTGCCAGCAGCTCCGCCGGGACAGGAAATGAAAAACTGTTTTTT,CASSSAGTGNEKLFF
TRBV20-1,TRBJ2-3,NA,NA,TGCAGTGCCCGACAGGAAAGCACAGATACGCAGTATTTT,CSARQESTDTQYF
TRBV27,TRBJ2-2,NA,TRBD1,TGTGCCAGCAGTTTGACCTGGGGGACAGGGGCCACCGGGGAGCTGTTTTTT,CASSLTWGTGATGELFF
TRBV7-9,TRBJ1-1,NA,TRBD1,TGTGCCAGCAGCCCATGGGACAGGGGGAGGAACACTGAAGCTTTCTTT,CASSPWDRGRNTEAFF
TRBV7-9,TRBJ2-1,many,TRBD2,TGTGCCAGCAGCCAAACTAGCGGGGCCCCGTACAATGAGCAGTTCTTC,CASSQTSGAPYNEQFF
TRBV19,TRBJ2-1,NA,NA,TGTGCCAGTAGTAACCCTTTTAATGAGCAGTTCTTC,CASSNPFNEQFF
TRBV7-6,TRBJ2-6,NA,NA,TGTGCCAGCAGCCCGTTTCTGGGGGCAACTGGGGCCAACGTCCTGACTTTC,CASSPFLGATGANVLTF
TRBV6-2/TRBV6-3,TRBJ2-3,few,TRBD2,TGTGCCAGCAGTTTCGGACTAGCGGGTACGGATACGCAGTATTTT,CASSFGLAGTDTQYF
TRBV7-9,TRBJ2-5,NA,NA,TGTGCCAGCAGCTTAGAATTAAAGACCCAGTACTTC,CASSLELKTQYF
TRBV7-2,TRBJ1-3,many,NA,TGTGCCAGCAGCCCCGAGGGATATGACACCATATATTTT,CASSPEGYDTIYF
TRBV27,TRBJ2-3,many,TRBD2,TGTGCCAGCAGTTTGGGGACTAGCGGCCCAGATACGCAGTATTTT,CASSLGTSGPDTQYF
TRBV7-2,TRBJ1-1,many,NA,TGTGCCAGCAGCTGGGACGCTCCAAGAGGGGCTTTCTTT,CASSWDAPRGAFF
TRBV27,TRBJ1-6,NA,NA,TGTGCCAGCAGTTACCGTAGTTCACCCATCCACTTT,CASSYRSSPIHF
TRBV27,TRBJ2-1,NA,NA,TGTGCCAGCAGTCCCACACCCAGCCTTAGGCAGACTCCCTACAATGAGCAGTTCTTC,CASSPTPSLRQTPYNEQFF
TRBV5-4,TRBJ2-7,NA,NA,TGTGCCAGCAGCTTGGTGGGGGCGAACGAGCAGTACTTC,CASSLVGANEQYF
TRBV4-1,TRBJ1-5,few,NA,TGCGCCAGCAGCCAAGAAGTGGGCTCGGGCAATCAGCCCCAGCATTTT,CASSQEVGSGNQPQHF
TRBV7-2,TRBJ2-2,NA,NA,TGTGCCAGCTACTTAGGTTCGACCGGGGAGCTGTTTTTT,CASYLGSTGELFF
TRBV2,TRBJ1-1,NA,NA,TGTGCCAGCAGTGAAGGGGCTGGGGCTTTCTTT,CASSEGAGAFF
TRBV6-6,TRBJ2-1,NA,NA,TGTGCCAGCAGTTTTAGCAGTCGAGACGAGCAGTTCTTC,CASSFSSRDEQFF
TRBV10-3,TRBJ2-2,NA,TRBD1,TGTGCCATCAGTGAACGGGACAGGTCAAACACCGGGGAGCTGTTTTTT,CAISERDRSNTGELFF
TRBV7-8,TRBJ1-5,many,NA,TGTGCCAGCAGCTTAACCCTTCAACGGAGACAGCCCCAGCATTTT,CASSLTLQRRQPQHF
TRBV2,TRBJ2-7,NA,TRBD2,TGTGCCAGCAGTGAAGCCGGGGGGACCTCCTACGAGCAGTACTTC,CASSEAGGTSYEQYF
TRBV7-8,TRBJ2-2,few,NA,TGTGCCATCGCAGGGACGGGCGGGGAGCTGTTTTTT,CAIAGTGGELFF
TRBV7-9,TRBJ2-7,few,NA,TGTGCCAGCAGTCGGGACAACTCCTACGAGCAGTACTTC,CASSRDNSYEQYF
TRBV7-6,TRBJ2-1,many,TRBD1,TGTGCCAGCAGCTTACCCGGGACAGCATACAATGAGCAGTTCTTC,CASSLPGTAYNEQFF
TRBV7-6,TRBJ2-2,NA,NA,TGTGCCAGCGTCAGCACCGGGGAGCTGTTTTTT,CASVSTGELFF
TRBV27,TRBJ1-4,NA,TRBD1,TGTGCCAGCAGTCGGGGACAGGACCAAGAGGTGCTGTTTTTT,CASSRGQDQEVLFF
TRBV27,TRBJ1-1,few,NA,TGTGCCAGCAGTTTATACCAGGGGTCTGAAGCTTTCTTT,CASSLYQGSEAFF
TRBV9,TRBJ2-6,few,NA,TGTGCCAGCAGCGTATTCCTAGGGTCTGGGGCCAACGTCCTGACTTTC,CASSVFLGSGANVLTF
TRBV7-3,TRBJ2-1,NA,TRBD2,TGTGCCAGCAGCCCGCTACAGCGGGGGGCTGAGCAGTTCTTC,CASSPLQRGAEQFF
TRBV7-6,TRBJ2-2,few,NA,TGTGCCAGCAGCTTAAGTTGGACCGGGGAGCTGTTTTTT,CASSLSWTGELFF
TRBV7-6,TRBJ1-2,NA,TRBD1,TGTGCCAGCAGTCCGACAGGGGCGACTTATGGCTACACCTTC,CASSPTGATYGYTF
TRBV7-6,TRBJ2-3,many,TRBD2,TGTGCCAGCAGCTCACGACCCTATGCGGGGGGGTCCACAGATACGCAGTATTTT,CASSSRPYAGGSTDTQYF
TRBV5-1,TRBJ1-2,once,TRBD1,TGCGCCAGCAAAATTTACACCGGACAGGGGATCTATGGCTACACCTTC,CASKIYTGQGIYGYTF
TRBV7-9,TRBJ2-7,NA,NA,TGTGCCAGCAGATACGGGCCCTACGAGCAGTACTTC,CASRYGPYEQYF
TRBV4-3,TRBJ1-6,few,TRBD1,TGCGCCAGCAGCCAAGAAGCAGGGACAGGGGGTTCACCCCTCCACTTT,CASSQEAGTGGSPLHF
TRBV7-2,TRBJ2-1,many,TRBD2,TGTGCCAGCAGCCCCGTGGGAGCGGGGGTCCCTGAGCAGTTCTTC,CASSPVGAGVPEQFF
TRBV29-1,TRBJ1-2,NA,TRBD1,TGCAGCGTTGTGACAGGGGACGGCTACACCTTC,CSVVTGDGYTF
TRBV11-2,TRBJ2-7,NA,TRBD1,TGTGCCAGCAGCTTCCGGGACAGGGGGCGAGACGAGCAGTACTTC,CASSFRDRGRDEQYF
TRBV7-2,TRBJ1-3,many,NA,TGTGCCAGCAGCTGGGGGTCTGGAAACACCATATATTTT,CASSWGSGNTIYF
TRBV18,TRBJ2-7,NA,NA,TGTGCCAGCTCACCACAAGACAGTCTGTACGAGCAGTACTTC,CASSPQDSLYEQYF
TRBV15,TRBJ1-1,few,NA,TGTGCCACCAGCAGAGATAGGACAGTTGAAGCTTTCTTT,CATSRDRTVEAFF
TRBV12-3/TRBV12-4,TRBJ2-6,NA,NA,TGTGCCAGCAGCCCTACTCCGGGACGTAGGGCCAACGTCCTGACTTTC,CASSPTPGRRANVLTF
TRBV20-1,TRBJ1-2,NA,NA,TGCAGTGCTAGAACCCGGGACGACTATGGCTACACCTTC,CSARTRDDYGYTF
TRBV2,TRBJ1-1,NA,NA,TGTGCCAGCAATGGGGGGGTTTCTGAAGCTTTCTTT,CASNGGVSEAFF
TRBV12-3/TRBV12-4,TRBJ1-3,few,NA,TGTGCCAGCAGTTTCGGGGGAGCCCCTGGAAACACCATATATTTT,CASSFGGAPGNTIYF
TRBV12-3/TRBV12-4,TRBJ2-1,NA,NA,TGTGCCAGCAGTTTAGCAGAAGACAATGAGCAGTTCTTC,CASSLAEDNEQFF
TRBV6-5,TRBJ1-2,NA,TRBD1,TGTGCCAGCACCAACCGGGACAGGTCCTGGCCGGGCTATGGCTACACCTTC,CASTNRDRSWPGYGYTF